Shown below are 16 T cell receptor beta chains from a single sample sequenced in a study of T-cell reconstitution after alpha-beta-depleted transplantation in children. A TCRbeta library incorporating unique molecular identifiers was prepared. TCRdb called the PCR reads again in MiXCR, with one record for every CDR3 protein. Here the sample spans hundreds of thousands of distinct CDR3 sequences, approximately 8.9% being singletons. The sequencing here drew on PBMCs, mostly from graft donor cells, taken 180 days after TCRalphabeta/CD19-depleted stem cell transplant. These receptors all come from a male patient younger than 18 who had a stem cell transplant for acute lymphoblastic leukemia, so the T cells may come from the graft donor.

This clonotype was seen repeatedly, ten times or more. This chain links TRBV7-2 with TRBJ2-2; tentative D call: TRBD2 (6 bases). There are 13 residues in the CDR3. CDR1 is SGHTA and CDR2 is FQGNSA in the germline V gene. V lost 8 bases to trimming and J lost 3 bases, with 10 bases between them. Here the CDR3 DNA reads TGTGCCAGCGTAACGGGAGACACCGGGGAGCTGTTTTTT. Translated: CASVTGDTGELFF.

This clonotype came up many times. The gene calls are TRBV27 and TRBJ1-1, with TRBD1 matching over 9 bases. CDR1 and CDR2 (germline): MNHEY, SMNVEV (reference sequence). The CDR3 consists of 16 residues. With 4 bases clipped from V and 0 bases from J, the junction kept 6 bases outside the gene matches. The CDR3 coding sequence is TGTGCCAGCAGTTCCCGGACAGGGGCTCTGAACACTGAAGCTTTCTTT. This sequence encodes CASSSRTGALNTEAFF.

This chain joins TRBV10-3 and TRBJ1-2; 8 positions match TRBD1. Germline V gives CDR1 ENHRY, CDR2 SYGVKD. The CDR3 is 13 amino acids. V gave up 4 bases and J gave up 10 bases; unmatched junction bases: 8. CDR3 DNA: TGTGCCATCAGTGTGTATGGACAGGGAGACTACACCTTC. This encodes CAISVYGQGDYTF.

The sample holds many counts of this clonotype. The chain combines TRBV20-1 with TRBJ2-1; D gene unclear. The CDR3 has 12 residues. Trimming stripped 3 bases from V and 4 bases from J, with 7 bases between. Germline assignment: CDR1 DFQATT and CDR2 SNEGSKA (reference sequence). The CDR3 spells CSARRLYNEQFF. CDR3 nucleotides: TGCAGTGCTAGGCGTCTATACAATGAGCAGTTCTTC.

This clonotype showed up many times. This chain's CDR3 is CASSLEGPWGTGELFF. DNA of the CDR3: TGCGCCAGCAGCTTGGAGGGTCCCTGGGGCACCGGGGAGCTGTTTTTT. This sequence joins TRBV5-1 and TRBJ2-2, with D uncertain. This CDR3 comprises 16 residues. V lost 0 bases to trimming and J lost 4 bases, with 13 bases between them. Per the germline V gene, CDR1 is SGHRS and CDR2 is YFSETQ.

This clonotype was seen many times. This rearrangement joins TRBV27 to TRBJ1-5, with 7 bases lining up with TRBD1. The CDR3 spans 14 residues. Per the germline V gene, CDR1 is MNHEY and CDR2 is SMNVEV (reference sequence). The V gene end was trimmed by 6 bases and the J gene end by 7 bases; junction bases not matched to a gene: 9. CDR3: CASSLRGAGQPQHF. Written as DNA, the CDR3 is TGTGCCAGCAGCCTCAGGGGGGCGGGACAGCCCCAGCATTTT.

This clonotype has at least ten counts. J is TRBJ1-3 and V is TRBV28; unclear D gene. Per germline, CDR1 MDHEN and CDR2 SYDVKM. There are 15 residues in the CDR3. Trimming removed 3 bases from V and 0 bases from J, with 9 bases in between. DNA for the CDR3: TGTGCCAGCAGTTTTACAGTGGGCTCTGGAAACACCATATATTTT. Translating it yields CASSFTVGSGNTIYF. The full variable domain, its missing parts supplied by reference TRBV28 and TRBJ1-3, is DVKVTQSSRYLVKRTGEKVFLECVQDMDHENMFWYRQDPGLGLRLIYFSYDVKMKEKGDIPEGYSVSREKKERFSLILESASTNQTSMYLCASSFTVGSGNTIYFGEGSWLTVV.

This clonotype has ten or more counts. The rearrangement links TRBV24-1 to TRBJ2-2, with no clear D. V was pared by 3 bases and J by 3 bases, with 7 bases between. The germline CDR1 and CDR2 sequences are KGHDR and SFDVKD. The CDR3 extends over 14 amino acids. CDR3 DNA sequence: TGTGCCACCAGTGATCCTACATACACCGGGGAGCTGTTTTTT. Residues: CATSDPTYTGELFF.

This clonotype showed up many times. The V and J genes are TRBV12-3 or TRBV12-4 and TRBJ2-3, with TRBD1 matching over 8 bases. The V gene end was trimmed by 6 bases and the J gene end by 6 bases; junction bases not matched to a gene: 11. CDR3 length: 15 amino acids. The CDR3 sequence: CASSFWTGKVDTQYF. The CDR3 nucleotides are TGTGCCAGCAGCTTTTGGACAGGGAAGGTGGATACGCAGTATTTT.

At least ten counts were recorded for this clonotype. The V call is TRBV24-1, the J call TRBJ2-7, with D tentatively TRBD2 (6 bases). The germline V gene has CDR1 KGHDR and CDR2 SFDVKD. The V end lost 5 bases, the J end lost 7 bases, and 8 bases lay between the germline ends. The CDR3 sequence is 11 residues long. Here the CDR3 reads CATSGRGEQYF. DNA for the CDR3: TGTGCCACCAGTGGACGGGGGGAGCAGTACTTC.

This clonotype was recorded many times. The chain recombines TRBV7-9 with TRBJ2-5; no firm D call. In germline, CDR1 is SEHNR, CDR2 FQNEAQ (reference sequence). The CDR3 runs to 12 residues. V was shortened by 5 bases and J by 5 bases, with 9 bases between the two germline ends. The CDR3 reads CASSRTEETQYF. The CDR3 nucleotides read TGTGCCAGCAGCCGGACCGAGGAGACCCAGTACTTC.

This clonotype has at least ten counts. The chain links TRBV4-3 to TRBJ2-7; 10 bases are a match to TRBD1. J gave up 6 bases and V 5 bases, and 13 bases lay outside the gene matches. CDR3 length: 16 residues. Germline assignment: CDR1 LGHNA and CDR2 YSLEER. The CDR3 loop reads CASSSGVGQGGFEQYF. DNA of the CDR3: TGCGCCAGCAGCTCAGGAGTCGGACAGGGGGGCTTCGAGCAGTACTTC.

This clonotype has at least ten counts. The V gene is TRBV10-3, the J gene TRBJ1-2; D might be TRBD1 (6 bases). Per germline, CDR1 ENHRY and CDR2 SYGVKD. This CDR3 has 15 residues. V was cut by 6 bases and J by 6 bases, with 20 bases left in between. CDR3 DNA sequence: TGTGCCATCAGGCGACAGGAGGAGGATGGTGATGGCTACACCTTC. Residues: CAIRRQEEDGDGYTF.

This clonotype was seen repeatedly, ten times or more. The chain joins TRBV7-3 to TRBJ2-7, with TRBD2 matching 8 bases. This CDR3 is 15 amino acids long. Germline values: CDR1 SGHTA, CDR2 FQGTGA. V lost 5 bases to trimming and J lost 1 base; unmatched junction nucleotides: 7. CDR3 sequence reads: CASSAYSGASYEQYF. For the CDR3, the DNA is TGTGCCAGCAGCGCGTATAGCGGGGCTTCCTACGAGCAGTACTTC.

This clonotype was counted only a few times. This chain uses TRBV5-1 with TRBJ2-7, with a possible D match to TRBD2 (6 bases). Trimming cost V 4 bases and J 6 bases, with 17 bases left between them. CDR1 and CDR2 (germline): SGHRS, YFSETQ. The CDR3 sequence is 14 residues long. CDR3 DNA: TGCGCCAGCAGCCGCGGGACGCCTGAAAGCGAGCAGTACTTC. Protein: CASSRGTPESEQYF.

Only a few counts were recorded for this clonotype. This chain connects TRBV7-9 to TRBJ2-3, with TRBD2 matching 9 bases. The CDR3 runs 15 residues. Germline assignment: CDR1 SEHNR and CDR2 FQNEAQ (reference sequence). The junction had 3 bases not matched to a gene; V was cut back by 4 bases and J by 1 base. CDR3 residues: CASSSGTSRTDTQYF. As DNA, the CDR3 is TGTGCCAGCAGCTCTGGGACTAGCCGCACAGATACGCAGTATTTT.